This T cell receptor beta chain was sequenced in a study of blood T cell repertoires in COVID-19. The overall study: The United States, Italy and Spain provided the acute and convalescent COVID-19 samples. PBMCs, B-cell-depleted T cells, or T cells provided the cDNA or gDNA that made up the material.

The CDR3 totals 16 residues. Germline CDR1 SGHTA, CDR2 FQGNSA. The V and J ends lost 5 bases and 6 bases respectively, with 17 bases between them. How the authors handled the data: Amplified reference gene primers provided the basis for estimating nucleated cell counts. Profiled with immunoSEQ multiplex PCR; TCRdb holds only in-frame clones, not every one. From that table come the V and J calls and clone size; the DNA was used to work out D and trimming. The data show tens of thousands of clones, with roughly 85% seen just once and under 3% held by the top ten. The J gene is TRBJ1-6, the V gene TRBV7-2, with a tentative D call TRBD1 (6 bases). The TCR originated in an elderly man with acute or convalescent COVID-19. Sequenced: peripheral blood. CDR3 protein: CASSPTQGRGNSPLHF. CDR3 bases: TGTGCCAGCAGCCCTACCCAGGGGAGGGGTAATTCACCCCTCCACTTT.